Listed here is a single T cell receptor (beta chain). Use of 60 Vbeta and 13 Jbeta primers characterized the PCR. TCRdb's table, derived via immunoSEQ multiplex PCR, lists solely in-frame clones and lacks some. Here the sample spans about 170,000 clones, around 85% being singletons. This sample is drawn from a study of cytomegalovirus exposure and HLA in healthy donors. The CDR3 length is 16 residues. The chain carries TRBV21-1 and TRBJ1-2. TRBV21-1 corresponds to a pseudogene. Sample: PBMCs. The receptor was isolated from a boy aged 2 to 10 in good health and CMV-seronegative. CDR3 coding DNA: TGTGCCAGCAACTCGGCCCCTCTTGGAGGAGTATGGGGCTACACCTTC. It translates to CASNSAPLGGVWGYTF.